The 5 T cell receptor beta chains below were found in one sample sequenced in a study of blood T cell repertoires in COVID-19. Repertoires were generated with immunoSEQ multiplex PCR, while TCRdb's copy carries only in-frame clones and drops some. This table holds about 79,000 clones, roughly 90% found once. Sequenced input: peripheral blood. These receptors all come from a man between 65 and 85 years old with active or convalescent COVID-19.

This clone has only one observation. This chain links TRBV30 with TRBJ2-3; TRBD2 matches at 9 bases. There are 15 residues in the CDR3. Germline V gene data show CDR1 as GTSNPN and CDR2 as SVGIG (reference sequence). Trimming took 3 bases from V and 1 from J; bases not matched to a gene: 5. The CDR3 reads CAWRALAGGTDTQYF. As DNA, the CDR3 is TGTGCCTGGAGGGCACTAGCGGGTGGCACAGATACGCAGTATTTT.

The gene calls are TRBV9 and TRBJ2-3, with D possibly matching TRBD2 (5 bases). The CDR3 is made up of 12 amino acids. V lost 3 bases and J 4 bases, leaving 6 bases between the germline ends. Germline CDR1 is SGDLS and CDR2 is YYNGEE. The CDR3, as DNA: TGTGCCAGCAGCGGAGGGTCAGATACGCAGTATTTT. Amino acids: CASSGGSDTQYF.

The chain employs TRBV7-9 and TRBJ2-6; D is unclear. V gave up 4 bases and J gave up 0 bases, with 7 bases separating them. Germline V gives CDR1 SEHNR, CDR2 FQNEAQ (reference sequence). The length of the CDR3 is 15 residues. CDR3 residues: CASSSVSSGANVLTF. CDR3 DNA: TGTGCCAGCAGCTCCGTTAGCTCTGGGGCCAACGTCCTGACTTTC.

About this clone itself: Other DNA sequences in this sample translate to the same CDR3. The chain recombines TRBV3-1 (or the pseudogene TRBV3-2) with TRBJ2-1; D unresolved. The V gene lost 1 base and the J gene lost 10 bases, with 5 bases spanning the gap. CDR3 length equals 11 residues. Germline CDR1 reads LGHDT; CDR2 reads YNNKEL (reference sequence). CDR3 sequence: CASSQGGEQFF. CDR3 nucleotides: TGTGCCAGCAGCCAAGGAGGAGAGCAGTTCTTC.

The rearrangement links TRBV19 to TRBJ1-1, with 9 positions matching TRBD1. Per germline, CDR1 LNHDA and CDR2 SQIVND (reference sequence). The CDR3 is 17 residues long. With V trimmed by 3 bases and J by 4 bases, 12 bases remained unmatched. CDR3 coding DNA: TGTGCCAGTAGTATCTATATCGGGACAGGGAAGAGCACTGAAGCTTTCTTT. Its protein product is CASSIYIGTGKSTEAFF.